This T cell receptor (beta chain) derives from a study of blood T cell repertoires in COVID-19. Study as a whole: Sources were T cells, B-cell-depleted T cells, or PBMCs; the material itself was cDNA or gDNA.

The CDR3 runs 20 residues. Trimming pared 1 base from V and 8 bases from J, leaving 31 bases between. Participants were aged roughly 18 to 89 years from more than 20 US areas. Allocation to cohorts depended on clinical history reported by the participants. Original analysis: It was from reference gene primer amplification that nucleated cell counts were estimated. Here immunoSEQ multiplex PCR was the method, and the copy in TCRdb shows in-frame clones only, minus some. The D gene and trimming were derived from the DNA, and the V and J assignments and clone size from that table. This sample carries fewer than 200,000 clones, approximately 86% of them seen once, and the ten largest clones take more than 4%.

The J gene is TRBJ2-1, the V gene TRBV5-3; tentative D call: TRBD1 (5 bases). TRBV5-3 is an open reading frame whose function is uncertain. The material sequenced was PBMCs or T cells enriched from blood (not recorded which). The origin of this receptor is an older woman with acute COVID-19. This CDR3 reads CARSLWNFSGAKKEGHEQFF. CDR3 bases: TGTGCCAGAAGCTTGTGGAATTTTTCTGGGGCAAAAAAAGAAGGCCATGAGCAGTTCTTC.